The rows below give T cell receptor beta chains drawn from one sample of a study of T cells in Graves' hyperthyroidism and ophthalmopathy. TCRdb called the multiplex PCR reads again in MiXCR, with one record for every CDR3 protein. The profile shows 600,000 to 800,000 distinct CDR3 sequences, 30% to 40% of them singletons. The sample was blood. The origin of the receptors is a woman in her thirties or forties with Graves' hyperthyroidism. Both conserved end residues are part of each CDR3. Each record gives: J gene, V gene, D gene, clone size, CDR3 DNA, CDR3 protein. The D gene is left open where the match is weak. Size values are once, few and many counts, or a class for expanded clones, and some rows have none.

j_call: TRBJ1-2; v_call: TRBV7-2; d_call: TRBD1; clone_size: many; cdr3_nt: TGTGCCAGCAGCTTATTAGGACAGGACTATGGCTACACCTTC; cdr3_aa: CASSLLGQDYGYTF
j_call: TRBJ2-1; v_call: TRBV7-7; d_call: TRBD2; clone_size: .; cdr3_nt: TGTGCCAGCAAGTTGGCTAGCGGAACCGACAATGAGCAGTTCTTC; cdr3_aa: CASKLASGTDNEQFF
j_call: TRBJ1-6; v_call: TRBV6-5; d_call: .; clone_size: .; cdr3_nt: TGTGCCAGCAGTAGACAGTACGATAGGAGCTCCTATAATTCACCCCTCCACTTT; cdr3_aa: CASSRQYDRSSYNSPLHF
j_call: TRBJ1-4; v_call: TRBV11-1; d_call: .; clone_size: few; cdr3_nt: TGTGCCAGCAGCTTAGAGTCTGTGACGGGCCGATCGTCTGAAAAACTGTTTTTT; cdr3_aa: CASSLESVTGRSSEKLFF
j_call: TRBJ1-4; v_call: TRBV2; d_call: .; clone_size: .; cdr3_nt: TGTGCCAGCTACCGATTCCCAGGGGAAGGTGAAAAACTGTTTTTT; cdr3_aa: CASYRFPGEGEKLFF
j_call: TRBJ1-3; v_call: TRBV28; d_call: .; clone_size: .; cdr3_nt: TGTGCCAGCAGTTTAACAGGGTCGTATGGAAACACCATATATTTT; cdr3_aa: CASSLTGSYGNTIYF
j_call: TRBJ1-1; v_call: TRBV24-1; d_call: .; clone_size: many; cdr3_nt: TGTGCCACCAGCCTCGGTCGCACTGAAGCTTTCTTT; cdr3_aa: CATSLGRTEAFF
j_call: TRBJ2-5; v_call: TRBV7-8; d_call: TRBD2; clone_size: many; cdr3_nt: TGTGCCAGCAGCCTACAGGGACTAGCGTCAGTAGGCTTTGAGACCCAGTACTTC; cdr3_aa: CASSLQGLASVGFETQYF
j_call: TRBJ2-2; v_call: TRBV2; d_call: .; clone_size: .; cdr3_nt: TGTGCCAGAAAGCGGGTGAACACCGGGGAGCTGTTTTTT; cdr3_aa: CARKRVNTGELFF
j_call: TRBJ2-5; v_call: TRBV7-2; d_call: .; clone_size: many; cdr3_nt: TGTGCCAGCAGCTTTAAAGAGACCCAGTACTTC; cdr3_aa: CASSFKETQYF
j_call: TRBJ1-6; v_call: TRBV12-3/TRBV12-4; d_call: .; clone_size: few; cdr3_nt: TGTGCCAGCAGGATCGGGGGTTCTAATTCACCCCTCCACTTT; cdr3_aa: CASRIGGSNSPLHF
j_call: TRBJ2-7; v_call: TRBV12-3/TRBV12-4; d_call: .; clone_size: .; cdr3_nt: TGTGCCACCCAGGAGGCCCCGGCCTACGAGCAGTACTTC; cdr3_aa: CATQEAPAYEQYF
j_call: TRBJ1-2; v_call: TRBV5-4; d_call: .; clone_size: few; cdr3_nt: TGTGCCAGCAGGGGAGCAGGGCCTAACTATGGCTACACCTTC; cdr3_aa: CASRGAGPNYGYTF
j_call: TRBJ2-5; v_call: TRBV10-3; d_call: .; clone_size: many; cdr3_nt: TGTGCCATCAGTGACAGGGGAGGGGAGACCCAGTACTTC; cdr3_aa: CAISDRGGETQYF